This TCR beta chain was found in a study of T cell changes during pregnancy in multiple sclerosis. Clones were sequenced by immunoSEQ multiplex PCR, and TCRdb holds only the in-frame ones, with some missing. Among around 84,000 clones, approximately 95% were seen once, and the ten largest hold about 1%. A note on this clone: This CDR3 is also generated by other DNA sequences in the sample.

Trimming removed 3 bases from V and 5 bases from J; junction bases left unmatched: 10. Germline V CDR1 and CDR2: GTSNPN, SVGIG (reference sequence). This CDR3 is 16 amino acids long. The V gene is TRBV30, the J gene TRBJ2-3; 11 positions agree with TRBD2. This specimen was peripheral blood, taken in the second trimester of pregnancy. This TCR came from a female donor in good health, enrolled as a control in a pregnancy study. Here the CDR3 DNA reads TGTGCCTGGAGCACAGGGACTAGCGGAGAAAAAGATACGCAGTATTTT. Its protein product is CAWSTGTSGEKDTQYF. The full variable domain, rest sourced from reference TRBV30 and TRBJ2-3, is SQTIHQWPATLVQPVGSPLSLECTVEGTSNPNLYWYRQAAGRGLQLLFYSVGIGQISSEVPQNLSASRPQDRQFILSSKKLLLSDSGFYLCAWSTGTSGEKDTQYFGPGTRLTVL.